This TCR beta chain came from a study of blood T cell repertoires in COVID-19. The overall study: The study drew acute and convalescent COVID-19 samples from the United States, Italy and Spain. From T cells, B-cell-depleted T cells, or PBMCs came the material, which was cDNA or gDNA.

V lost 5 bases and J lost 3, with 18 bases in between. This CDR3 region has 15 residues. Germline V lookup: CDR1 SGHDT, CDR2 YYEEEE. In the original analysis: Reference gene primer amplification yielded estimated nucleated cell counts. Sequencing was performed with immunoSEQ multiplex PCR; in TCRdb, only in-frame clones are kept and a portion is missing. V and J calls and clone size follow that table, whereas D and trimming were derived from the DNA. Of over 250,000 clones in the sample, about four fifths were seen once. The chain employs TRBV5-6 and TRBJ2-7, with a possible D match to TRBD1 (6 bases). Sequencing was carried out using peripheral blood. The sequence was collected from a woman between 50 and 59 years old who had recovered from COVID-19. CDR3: CASSPRTGSYYEQYF. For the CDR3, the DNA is TGTGCCAGCAGTCCTCGTACAGGGAGTTACTACGAGCAGTACTTC. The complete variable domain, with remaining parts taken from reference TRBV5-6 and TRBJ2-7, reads DAGVTQSPTHLIKTRGQQVTLRCSPKSGHDTVSWYQQALGQGPQFIFQYYEEEERQRGNFPDRFSGHQFPNYSSELNVNALLLGDSALYLCASSPRTGSYYEQYFGPGTRLTVT.